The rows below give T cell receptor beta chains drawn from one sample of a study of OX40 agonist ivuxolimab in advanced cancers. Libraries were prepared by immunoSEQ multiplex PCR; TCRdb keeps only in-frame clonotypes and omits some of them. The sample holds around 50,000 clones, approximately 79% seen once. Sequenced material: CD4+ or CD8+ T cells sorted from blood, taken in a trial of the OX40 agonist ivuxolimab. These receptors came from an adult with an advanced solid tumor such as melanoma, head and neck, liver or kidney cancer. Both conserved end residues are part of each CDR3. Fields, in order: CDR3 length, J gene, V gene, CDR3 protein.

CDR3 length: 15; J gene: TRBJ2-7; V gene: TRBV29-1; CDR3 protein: CSVEPFQGSTYEQYF
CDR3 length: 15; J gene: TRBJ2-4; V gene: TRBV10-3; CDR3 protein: CAISGTGGNENIQYF
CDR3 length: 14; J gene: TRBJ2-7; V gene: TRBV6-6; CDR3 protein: CASSFSIQGYEQYF
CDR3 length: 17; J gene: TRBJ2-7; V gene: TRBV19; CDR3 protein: CASSISESLGQTYEQYF
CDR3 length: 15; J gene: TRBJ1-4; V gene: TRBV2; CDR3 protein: CASTTKGTVNEKLFF
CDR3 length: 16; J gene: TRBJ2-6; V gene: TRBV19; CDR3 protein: CASSGQRLNGANVLTF
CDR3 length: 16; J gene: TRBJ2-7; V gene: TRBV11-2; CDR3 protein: CASSTSSSGRYHEQYF
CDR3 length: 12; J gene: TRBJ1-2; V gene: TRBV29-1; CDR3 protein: CSGSGTEDGYTF
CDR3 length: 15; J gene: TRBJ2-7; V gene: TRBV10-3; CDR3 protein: CATLEGLAATYEQYF
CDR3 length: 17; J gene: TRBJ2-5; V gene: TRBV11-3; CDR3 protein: CASSRGRLAGVGETQYF
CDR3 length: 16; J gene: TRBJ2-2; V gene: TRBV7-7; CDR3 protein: CASSLGRPANTGELFF
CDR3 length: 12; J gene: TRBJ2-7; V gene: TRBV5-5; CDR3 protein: CASSLVTYEQYF
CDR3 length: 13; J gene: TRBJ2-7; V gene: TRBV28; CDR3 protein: CASSPGQVYEQYF
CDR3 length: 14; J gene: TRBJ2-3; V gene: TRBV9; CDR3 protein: CASSVVLAPDTQYF